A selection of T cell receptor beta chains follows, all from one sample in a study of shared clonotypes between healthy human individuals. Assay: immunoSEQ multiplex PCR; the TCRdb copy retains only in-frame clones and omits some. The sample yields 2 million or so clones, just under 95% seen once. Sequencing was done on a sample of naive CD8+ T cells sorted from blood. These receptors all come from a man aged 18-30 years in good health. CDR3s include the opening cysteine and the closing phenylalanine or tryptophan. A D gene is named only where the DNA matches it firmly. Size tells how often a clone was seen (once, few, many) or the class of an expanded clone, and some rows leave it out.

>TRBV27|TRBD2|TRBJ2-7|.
CASRTAGAAGYEQYF
TGTGCCAGCAGGACAGCGGGGGCGGCAGGCTACGAGCAGTACTTC
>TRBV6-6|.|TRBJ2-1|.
CASSEGSEQFF
TGTGCCAGCAGCGAGGGATCTGAGCAGTTCTTC
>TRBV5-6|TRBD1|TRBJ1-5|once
CASSFAGGLNQPQHF
TGTGCCAGCAGCTTCGCAGGGGGGCTCAATCAGCCCCAGCATTTT
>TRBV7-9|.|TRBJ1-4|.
CASSLVTGNEKLFF
TGTGCCAGCAGCTTAGTTACAGGGAATGAAAAACTGTTTTTT
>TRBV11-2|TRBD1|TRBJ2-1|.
CASSIDRGYEQFF
TGTGCCAGCAGCATCGACAGGGGGTATGAGCAGTTCTTC
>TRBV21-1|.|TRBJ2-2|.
CASSTSLRQGGTGELFF
TGTGCCAGCAGTACTTCCCTACGACAGGGTGGAACCGGGGAGCTGTTTTTT
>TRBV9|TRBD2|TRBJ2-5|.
CASSGGTSGETQYF
TGTGCCAGCAGCGGCGGGACTAGCGGTGAGACCCAGTACTTC
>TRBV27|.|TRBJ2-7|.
CASSPAAGESSYEQYF
TGTGCCAGCAGTCCGGCGGCAGGGGAGAGCTCCTACGAGCAGTACTTC
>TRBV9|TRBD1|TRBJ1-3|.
CASSVDDRGGNTIYF
TGTGCCAGCAGCGTTGACGACAGGGGGGGAAACACCATATATTTT
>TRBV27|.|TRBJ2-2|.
CASSFLFPVTGELFF
TGTGCCAGCAGTTTCCTCTTCCCCGTTACCGGGGAGCTGTTTTTT
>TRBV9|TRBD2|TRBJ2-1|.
CASSVEVEAGGSPNEQFF
TGTGCCAGCAGCGTAGAAGTGGAGGCGGGGGGCTCCCCCAATGAGCAGTTCTTC
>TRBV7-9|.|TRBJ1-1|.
CASSLGQIEAFF
TGTGCCAGCAGCCTAGGACAGATTGAAGCTTTCTTT
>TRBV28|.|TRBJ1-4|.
CASSSEGILFF
TGTGCCAGCAGTAGCGAGGGGATACTGTTTTTT
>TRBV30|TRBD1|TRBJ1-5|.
CAWEPGQGGNQPQHF
TGTGCCTGGGAACCGGGACAGGGAGGCAATCAGCCCCAGCATTTT
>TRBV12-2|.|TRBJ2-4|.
CASRIQTGDIKQTLAKNIQYF
TGTGCAAGTCGCATTCAGACAGGGGACATCAAACAAACGTTAGCCAAAAACATTCAGTACTTC
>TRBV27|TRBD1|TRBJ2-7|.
CASSSGAGTGASYEQYF
TGTGCCAGCAGTTCGGGGGCCGGGACAGGGGCCTCCTACGAGCAGTACTTC
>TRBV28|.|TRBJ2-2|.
CASSFGLNTGELFF
TGTGCCAGCAGTTTCGGTCTCAACACCGGGGAGCTGTTTTTT
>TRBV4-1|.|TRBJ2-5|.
CASSQGTASQETQYF
TGCGCCAGCAGCCAAGGGACAGCTAGTCAAGAGACCCAGTACTTC
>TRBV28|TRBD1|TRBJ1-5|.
CASRTGGVLLPQHF
TGTGCCAGCAGGACAGGGGGGGTGTTGTTGCCCCAGCATTTT
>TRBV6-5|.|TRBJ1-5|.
CASSPGGNQPQHF
TGTGCCAGCAGCCCCGGTGGAAATCAGCCCCAGCATTTT
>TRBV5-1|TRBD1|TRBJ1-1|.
CASSLDKTGLNTEAFF
TGCGCCAGCAGCTTGGATAAGACAGGGCTGAACACTGAAGCTTTCTTT
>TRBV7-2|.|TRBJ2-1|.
CASVRDGSSYNEQFF
TGTGCCAGTGTTCGGGACGGGAGCTCCTACAATGAGCAGTTCTTC
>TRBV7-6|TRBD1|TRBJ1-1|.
CASSLALTGDTEAFF
TGTGCCAGCAGCTTAGCGCTGACAGGGGATACTGAAGCTTTCTTT
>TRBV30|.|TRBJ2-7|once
CAWSKGKGFHEQYF
TGTGCCTGGAGTAAGGGGAAGGGCTTTCACGAGCAGTACTTC
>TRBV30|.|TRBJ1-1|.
CAWTHGGPIEAFF
TGTGCCTGGACCCACGGGGGACCAATTGAAGCTTTCTTT
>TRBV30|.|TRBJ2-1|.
CAWSVVGGPEQFF
TGTGCCTGGAGTGTGGTGGGTGGGCCTGAGCAGTTCTTC
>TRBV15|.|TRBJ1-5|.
CATSRGGVSNQPQHF
TGTGCCACCAGCAGAGGGGGGGTGAGCAATCAGCCCCAGCATTTT
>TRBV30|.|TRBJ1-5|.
CAWSLGAASNQPQHF
TGTGCCTGGAGTTTAGGAGCTGCAAGCAATCAGCCCCAGCATTTT
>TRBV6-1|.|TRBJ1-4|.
CASSEVVGLTEKLFF
TGTGCCAGCAGTGAAGTGGTAGGGCTTACTGAAAAACTGTTTTTT
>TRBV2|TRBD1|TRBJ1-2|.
CASRRGTGVGPNYGYTF
TGTGCCAGCAGGAGGGGGACAGGGGTAGGCCCTAACTATGGCTACACCTTC
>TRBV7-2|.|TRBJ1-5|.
CASSLVTAINQPQHF
TGTGCCAGCAGCTTAGTTACAGCCATCAATCAGCCCCAGCATTTT
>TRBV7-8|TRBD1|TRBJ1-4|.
CASSGQGVGEKLFF
TGTGCCAGCAGCGGCCAGGGGGTGGGTGAAAAACTGTTTTTT
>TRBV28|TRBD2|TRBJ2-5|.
CASSPLGTSGVQETQYF
TGTGCCAGCAGTCCCCTGGGGACTAGCGGGGTACAAGAGACCCAGTACTTC
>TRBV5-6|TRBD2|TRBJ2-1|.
CASSYTGLANNEQFF
TGTGCCAGCAGCTACACAGGACTAGCGAACAATGAGCAGTTCTTC
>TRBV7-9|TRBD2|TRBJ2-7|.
CASSPPSGGPVQQYF
TGTGCCAGCAGCCCGCCTAGCGGGGGGCCCGTCCAGCAGTACTTC
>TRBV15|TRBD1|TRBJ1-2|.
CATSRDREWEAIYGYTF
TGTGCCACCAGCCGGGACAGAGAATGGGAGGCAATCTATGGCTACACCTTC
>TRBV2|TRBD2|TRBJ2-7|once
CASSDPASGTIYEQYF
TGTGCCAGCAGTGACCCGGCTAGCGGGACGATCTACGAGCAGTACTTC
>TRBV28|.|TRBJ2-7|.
CASSPPGPGLHYEQYF
TGTGCCAGCAGTCCCCCGGGCCCAGGCTTACACTACGAGCAGTACTTC
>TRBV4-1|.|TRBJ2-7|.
CASSPEGAMIYEQYF
TGCGCCAGCAGCCCCGAAGGGGCTATGATCTACGAGCAGTACTTC
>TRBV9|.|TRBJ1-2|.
CASSVDDNGGYTF
TGTGCCAGCAGCGTAGATGACAACGGAGGCTACACCTTC
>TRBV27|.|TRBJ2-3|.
CASSFFGGTDTQYF
TGTGCCAGCAGTTTTTTCGGGGGTACAGATACGCAGTATTTT
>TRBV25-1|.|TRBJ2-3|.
CASSGAGYTDTQYF
TGTGCCAGCAGTGGGGCAGGGTACACAGATACGCAGTATTTT
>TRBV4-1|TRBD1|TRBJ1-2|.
CASSQVSGTGYGYTF
TGCGCCAGCAGCCAAGTCTCCGGGACAGGCTATGGCTACACCTTC
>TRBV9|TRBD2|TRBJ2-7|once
CASSGSGSPYEQYF
TGTGCCAGCAGCGGGAGCGGGAGTCCCTACGAGCAGTACTTC
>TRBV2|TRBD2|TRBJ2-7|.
CASVRWGSGNSYEQYF
TGTGCCAGCGTCAGGTGGGGTAGCGGGAACTCCTACGAGCAGTACTTC
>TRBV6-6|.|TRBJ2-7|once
CASSYGGQTYEQYF
TGTGCCAGCAGTTATGGAGGGCAGACCTACGAGCAGTACTTC
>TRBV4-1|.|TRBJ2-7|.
CASSQGTTYEQYF
TGCGCCAGCAGCCAAGGGACCACCTACGAGCAGTACTTC
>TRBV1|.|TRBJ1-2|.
CTSSQDLGPSHTF
TGCACCAGCAGCCAAGATTTGGGGCCCAGTCACACCTTC
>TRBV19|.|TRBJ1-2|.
CASTLGGNGYTF
TGTGCCAGTACCCTGGGGGGGAATGGCTACACCTTC